Here is one T cell receptor beta chain with its context. Per the authors' pipeline: Quantification of nucleated cells was approximated via reference gene primer amplification. Here immunoSEQ multiplex PCR was the method, and the copy in TCRdb shows in-frame clones only, minus some. V and J calls and clone size follow that table, whereas D and trimming were derived from the DNA. This table has tens of thousands of clones, 75% to 90% appearing once. Germline CDR1 and CDR2: SGHDT and YYEEEE. CDR3 size: 17 residues. The V and J ends lost 0 bases and 3 bases respectively, with 18 bases between them. This specimen belongs to a study of blood T cell repertoires in COVID-19. Study information: COVID-19 samples from acute and convalescent phases originated in the United States, Italy and Spain. PBMCs, B-cell-depleted T cells, or T cells provided the cDNA or gDNA that made up the material.

Sequenced input: peripheral blood. The sequence was obtained from a man aged 55 to 70 with acute or convalescent COVID-19. The J gene is TRBJ1-2, the V gene TRBV5-6; possible D gene TRBD1, 6 bases. The CDR3 nucleotides are TGTGCCAGCAGCTTGGCCATCCTCGGGGGGGGCGACTATGGCTACACCTTC. This codes for CASSLAILGGGDYGYTF.